This T cell receptor (beta chain) was obtained from a study of blood T cell repertoires in COVID-19. Study-wide context: There were acute and convalescent COVID-19 samples, and they came from the United States, Italy and Spain. T cells, B-cell-depleted T cells, or PBMCs supplied cDNA or gDNA.

Authors' processing steps: Nucleated cell counts were estimated from reference gene primer amplification. This table comes from immunoSEQ multiplex PCR, and its TCRdb copy is limited to in-frame clones, with some not included. V, J and clone size are those of that table, while D and trimming were read from the DNA. Among 65,000 to 95,000 clones listed, about 80% were seen once. There are 14 residues in the CDR3. Looked up from germline, CDR1 is MNHEY and CDR2 is SVGAGI. V lost 6 bases, J lost 4 bases, and 8 bases stayed unmatched. The chain carries TRBV6-5 and TRBJ2-7; TRBD1 aligns across 8 bases. This clonotype originated in a woman aged 40-49 years with active or convalescent COVID-19. The specimen was peripheral blood. The CDR3 nucleotides are TGTGCCAGCAGCCGTCACAGGGGGTGGTACGAGCAGTACTTC. Residues: CASSRHRGWYEQYF.